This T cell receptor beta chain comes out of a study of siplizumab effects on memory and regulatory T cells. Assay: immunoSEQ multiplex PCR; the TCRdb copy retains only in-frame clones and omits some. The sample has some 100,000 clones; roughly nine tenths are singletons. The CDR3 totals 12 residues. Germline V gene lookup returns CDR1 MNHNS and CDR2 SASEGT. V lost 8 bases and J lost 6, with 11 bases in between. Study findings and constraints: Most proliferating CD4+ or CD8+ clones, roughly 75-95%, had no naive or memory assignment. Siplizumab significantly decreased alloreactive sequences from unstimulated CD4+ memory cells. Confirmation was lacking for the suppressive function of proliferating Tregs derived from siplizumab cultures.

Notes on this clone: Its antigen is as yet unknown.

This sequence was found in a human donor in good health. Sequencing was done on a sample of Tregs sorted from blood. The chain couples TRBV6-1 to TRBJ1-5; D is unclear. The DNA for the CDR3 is TGTGCCAGCTCAGAAAGGATTCAGCCCCAGCATTTT. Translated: CASSERIQPQHF.